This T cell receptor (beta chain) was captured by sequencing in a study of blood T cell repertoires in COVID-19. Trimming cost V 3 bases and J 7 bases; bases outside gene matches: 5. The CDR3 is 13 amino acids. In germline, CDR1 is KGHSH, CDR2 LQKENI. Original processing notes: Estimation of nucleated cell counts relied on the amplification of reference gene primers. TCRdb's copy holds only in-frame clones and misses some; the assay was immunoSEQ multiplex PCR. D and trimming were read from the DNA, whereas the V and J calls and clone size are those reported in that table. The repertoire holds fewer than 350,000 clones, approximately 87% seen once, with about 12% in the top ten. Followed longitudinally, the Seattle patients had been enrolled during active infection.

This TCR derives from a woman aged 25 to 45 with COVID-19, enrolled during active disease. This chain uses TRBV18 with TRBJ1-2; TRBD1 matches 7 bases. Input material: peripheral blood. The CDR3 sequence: CASSPEDRFGYTF. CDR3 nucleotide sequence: TGTGCCAGCTCACCCGAGGACAGGTTTGGCTACACCTTC. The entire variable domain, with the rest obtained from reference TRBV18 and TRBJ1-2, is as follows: NAGVMQNPRHLVRRRGQEARLRCSPMKGHSHVYWYRQLPEEGLKFMVYLQKENIIDESGMPKERFSAEFPKEGPSILRIQQVVRGDSAAYFCASSPEDRFGYTFGSGTRLTVV.